One and the same sample provided the 21 T cell receptor beta chains below, sequenced in a study of spatial heterogeneity in lung cancer. Documented time point: blood at routine non-recurrence follow-up after resection. The sequenced material consisted of unsorted whole RNA from tumor, nontumor lung or frozen PBMC. Each CDR3 protein gets one entry after TCRdb re-called the 5' RACE reads with MiXCR. The sample yields about 47,000 distinct CDR3 sequences, roughly 7% seen once. Sequencing was performed on PBMCs, taken at follow-up. The origin of the receptors is a female donor with early-stage non-small cell lung cancer.

The chain recombines TRBV7-9 with TRBJ1-1; 9 nucleotides line up with TRBD1. This CDR3 has 16 amino acids. Germline CDR1 SEHNR, CDR2 FQNEAQ (reference sequence). Losses at the gene ends were 5 bases for V and 1 base for J; bases not matched to a gene: 8. The CDR3 DNA follows: TGTGCCAGCAGCCCTGGTGGGGGACAGGGGAACACTGAAGCTTTCTTT. This sequence encodes CASSPGGGQGNTEAFF.

This clonotype was counted many times. The rearrangement joins TRBV4-1 to TRBJ2-7; TRBD1 aligns across 8 bases. CDR3 length equals 16 residues. Germline assignment: CDR1 MGHRA and CDR2 YSYEKL. V lost 1 base, J lost 1 base, and 6 bases stayed unmatched. The CDR3 is CASSQALTGVSYEQYF. The CDR3, as DNA: TGCGCCAGCAGCCAAGCCCTGACAGGGGTATCCTACGAGCAGTACTTC.

This clonotype showed up just a few times. The V and J genes are TRBV18 and TRBJ1-3; D is unresolved. Germline loops: CDR1 KGHSH, CDR2 LQKENI. V was clipped by 5 bases and J by 0 bases, with 8 bases between them. The length of the CDR3 is 14 residues. CDR3 coding DNA: TGTGCCAGCTCAACATCAGACTCTGGAAACACCATATATTTT. It specifies CASSTSDSGNTIYF.

Ten or more counts support this clonotype. The chain carries TRBV20-1 and TRBJ2-4; the match to TRBD1 covers 12 bases. The CDR3 loop spans 14 amino acids. Trimming removed 5 bases from V and 8 bases from J; junction bases left unmatched: 7. Germline V gene data show CDR1 as DFQATT and CDR2 as SNEGSKA (reference sequence). CDR3 residues: CSAGGGDRGHIQYF. The CDR3 DNA follows: TGCAGTGCTGGGGGTGGGGACAGGGGGCACATTCAGTACTTC.

Notes on this clonotype: One base away lies a much larger clone, so this may be a sequencing read error. The conserved closing phenylalanine or tryptophan is absent in this CDR3, likely reflecting a read error. The V gene is TRBV24-1, the J gene TRBJ1-1; 8 bases are shared with TRBD1. With 10 bases clipped from V and 3 bases from J, the junction kept 3 bases outside the gene matches. Germline CDR1 is KGHDR and CDR2 is SFDVKD. The length of the CDR3 is 12 residues. The CDR3 DNA sequence: TGTGCCACAAGACAGGGGTACACTGAAGCTTTCCTT. Translating gives CATRQGYTEAFL.

V and J are TRBV20-1 and TRBJ1-3; D is unresolved. V was clipped by 1 base and J by 4 bases, with 17 bases between them. This CDR3 is 16 amino acids long. CDR1 DFQATT and CDR2 SNEGSKA come from the germline V gene (reference sequence). DNA of the CDR3: TGCAGTGCTAGAGGAAGAGGGTGGTACTCCGGAAACACCATATATTTT. It codes for CSARGRGWYSGNTIYF.

The rearrangement links TRBV7-2 to TRBJ1-1; D gene uncertain. Germline values: CDR1 SGHTA, CDR2 FQGNSA. CDR3 size: 14 residues. V shed 6 bases and J shed 9 bases, with 20 bases lying between them. CDR3 sequence: CASSLSGLTLQAFF. CDR3 in DNA: TGTGCCAGCAGTCTTAGTGGCCTTACACTTCAAGCTTTCTTT.

The sample holds a few counts of this clonotype. The chain combines TRBV6-6 with TRBJ1-1; 9 nucleotides match TRBD1. Germline CDR1 reads MNHNY; CDR2 reads SVGAGI (reference sequence). The CDR3 runs 14 residues. V lost 6 bases and J lost 4; bases outside the gene matches: 6. The chain's CDR3 is CASSPMDRGTEAFF. The CDR3 region has the DNA TGTGCCAGCAGCCCTATGGACAGGGGCACTGAAGCTTTCTTT.

This clonotype was observed a handful of times. The chain has TRBV20-1 and TRBJ2-4, with D perhaps TRBD1 (6 bases). Germline V CDR1 and CDR2: DFQATT, SNEGSKA (reference sequence). The V end lost 5 bases, the J end lost 7 bases, and 18 bases lay between the germline ends. There are 14 residues in the CDR3. CDR3 sequence reads: CSASATGPGNIQYF. As DNA, the CDR3 is TGCAGTGCTTCAGCGACAGGCCCAGGGAACATTCAGTACTTC.

This clonotype has more than one count but fewer than ten. The rearrangement joins TRBV29-1 to TRBJ1-1, with D possibly matching TRBD1 (5 bases). CDR1 and CDR2 (germline): SQVTM, ANQGSEA. Deletions cut 3 bases from V and 1 base from J, with 9 bases between. The CDR3 is 13 amino acids. CDR3 DNA sequence: TGCAGCGTTGACAGGGCGCAGAACACTGAAGCTTTCTTT. This gives the protein CSVDRAQNTEAFF. Full variable domain (remainder filled in from reference TRBV29-1 and TRBJ1-1): SAVISQKPSRDICQRGTSLTIQCQVDSQVTMMFWYRQQPGQSLTLIATANQGSEATYESGFVIDKFPISRPNLTFSTLTVSNMSPEDSSIYLCSVDRAQNTEAFFGQGTRLTVV.

The CDR3 coding sequence is TGCAGTGCTAGGGTTGGGACAGATACGCAGTATTTT. Residues: CSARVGTDTQYF. The chain employs TRBV20-1 and TRBJ2-3, with D uncertain. Germline assignment: CDR1 DFQATT and CDR2 SNEGSKA (reference sequence). V lost 3 bases and J 3 bases, leaving 7 bases between the germline ends. The CDR3 loop spans 12 amino acids.

The genes are TRBV7-9 and TRBJ2-5; D perhaps matches TRBD1 (6 bases). The germline V gene has CDR1 SEHNR and CDR2 FQNEAQ (reference sequence). The V gene lost 4 bases and the J gene lost 2 bases, with 14 bases spanning the gap. This CDR3 comprises 15 residues. CDR3 bases: TGTGCCAGCAGCTACGCCGGAGGACAGCAAGAGACCCAGTACTTC. It yields the protein CASSYAGGQQETQYF.

The V gene is TRBV12-3 or TRBV12-4, the J gene TRBJ2-3; D might be TRBD1 (6 bases). Trimming stripped 6 bases from V and 3 bases from J, with 10 bases between. The CDR3 has 13 amino acids. Here the CDR3 DNA reads TGTGCCAGCAGGCTGACAGGAACAGATACGCAGTATTTT. Its protein is CASRLTGTDTQYF.

This clonotype was counted at least ten times. The chain uses TRBV28 and TRBJ2-7; D gene uncertain. Between the trimmed V and J ends, which lost 2 bases and 3 bases, there was a span of 11 bases. The germline gives CDR1 MDHEN, CDR2 SYDVKM. The CDR3 contains 14 residues. The chain's CDR3 is CASSLGQNFYEQYF. In DNA form, the CDR3 reads TGTGCCAGCAGTTTAGGGCAGAACTTCTACGAGCAGTACTTC.

This chain connects TRBV19 to TRBJ1-5; TRBD1 matches at 10 bases. J lost 2 bases, V lost 3 bases, and 4 bases had no gene match. The germline V gene encodes CDR1 LNHDA and CDR2 SQIVND (reference sequence). There are 16 residues in the CDR3. CDR3 nucleotide sequence: TGTGCCAGTAGTATTACAGGGACAGGGGGCAATCAGCCCCAGCATTTT. Its translation is CASSITGTGGNQPQHF.

This clonotype has ten or more counts. In DNA form, the CDR3 reads TGCGCCAGCAGCCAAGATGGGCAGGGGGTAGTGACCCAGTACTTC. Translated, it gives CASSQDGQGVVTQYF. The gene calls are TRBV4-3 and TRBJ2-5; TRBD1 matches at 7 bases. J was trimmed by 7 bases and V by 0 bases; bases with no gene match: 8. Germline values: CDR1 LGHNA, CDR2 YSLEER. The CDR3 runs 15 residues.

The rearrangement uses TRBV28 and TRBJ1-1; D unresolved. The germline CDR1 and CDR2 sequences are MDHEN and SYDVKM. The CDR3 covers 14 residues. Trimming took 5 bases from V and 4 from J, leaving 14 bases between them. CDR3 nucleotide sequence: TGTGCCAGCAGTCCCCCGGGGATCCTCACTGAAGCTTTCTTT. It encodes CASSPPGILTEAFF.

This clonotype was seen a handful of times. The chain combines TRBV12-3 or TRBV12-4 with TRBJ1-5; TRBD1 might be the D (5 bases). The CDR3 runs to 15 residues. The V end was cut by 1 base, the J end by 1 base, with 8 bases between. The CDR3 DNA sequence: TGTGCCAGCAGTTTAGAAGGGGCAAGCAATCAGCCCCAGCATTTT. Amino acids: CASSLEGASNQPQHF.

The chain employs TRBV6-5 and TRBJ2-2; D is possibly TRBD1 (5 bases). The V end lost 1 base, the J end lost 7 bases, and 10 bases lay between the germline ends. The CDR3 consists of 14 residues. The V gene's germline CDR1 is MNHEY and CDR2 SVGAGI. Here the CDR3 reads CASSYYRQGGELFF. Written as DNA, the CDR3 is TGTGCCAGCAGTTACTACAGGCAGGGCGGGGAGCTGTTTTTT.

This clonotype came up many times. For the CDR3, the DNA is TGCAGTGCAGTGACACCCGGCTATGGCTACACCTTC. Protein sequence: CSAVTPGYGYTF. The rearrangement uses TRBV20-1 and TRBJ1-2; D is unresolved. The CDR3 sequence is 12 residues long. In germline, CDR1 is DFQATT, CDR2 SNEGSKA (reference sequence). Trimming removed 6 bases from V and 4 bases from J, with 12 bases in between.

This clonotype was seen at least ten times. The rearrangement uses TRBV20-1 and TRBJ2-5; TRBD2 matches 10 bases. CDR1 and CDR2 from the germline V gene are DFQATT and SNEGSKA (reference sequence). The J segment lost 1 base and the V segment lost 5 bases, leaving 4 bases of the junction unmatched. CDR3 size: 14 residues. CDR3 amino acids: CSAWTSGVQETQYF. The CDR3 nucleotides read TGCAGTGCTTGGACTAGCGGTGTCCAAGAGACCCAGTACTTC.